What follows are 18 T cell receptor beta chains derived from one specimen sequenced in a study of identical twins. TCRdb fed the 5' RACE reads into MiXCR, producing one record per CDR3 protein. The sample contains roughly 690,000 distinct CDR3 sequences, around 20% of which appear only once. This sample also belongs to another study, concerning T cells expressing NK-cell markers.

Sequencing input: PBMCs. These TCRs come from a woman aged 18-29 years in good health.

J is TRBJ2-5 and V is TRBV6-6; D might be TRBD2 (5 bases). CDR1 and CDR2 (germline): MNHNY, SVGAGI (reference sequence). V was cut by 7 bases and J by 8 bases, with 14 bases left in between. The CDR3 is 12 residues long. The CDR3 nucleotides read TGTGCCAGCACCACCCTCGGAGGTACCCAGTACTTC. Protein sequence: CASTTLGGTQYF.

CDR3 sequence (DNA): TGTGCCAGCAGTCCCCGCAATTACGAGCAGTACTTC. It encodes CASSPRNYEQYF. The chain carries TRBV12-3 or TRBV12-4 and TRBJ2-7; D call uncertain. The CDR3 loop spans 12 amino acids. Trimming shortened V by 5 bases and J by 4 bases, and 9 bases separated the two germline ends.

This rearrangement joins TRBV5-1 to TRBJ2-5; possibly TRBD1 for D (6 bases). CDR1 and CDR2 (germline): SGHRS, YFSETQ. The CDR3 covers 13 residues. The ends were cut back, 0 bases at V and 5 bases at J, with 8 bases in the middle. This CDR3 is CASSLGDMETQYF. Here the CDR3 DNA reads TGCGCCAGCAGCTTGGGGGACATGGAGACCCAGTACTTC.

The chain employs TRBV7-9 and TRBJ2-1, with 7 nucleotides matching TRBD2. V was pared by 3 bases and J by 4 bases, with 6 bases of the junction left unmatched. This CDR3 is built from 15 residues. In germline, CDR1 is SEHNR, CDR2 FQNEAQ (reference sequence). In nucleotides, the CDR3 is TGTGCCAGCAGCTTTGCCGCAGCGGGGTACAATGAGCAGTTCTTC. It translates to CASSFAAAGYNEQFF.

This clonotype was counted only a few times. The chain uses TRBV6-5 and TRBJ2-7, with 11 bases aligning to TRBD1. V was clipped by 4 bases and J by 5 bases; unmatched bases: 4. CDR3 length: 14 residues. Germline V CDR1 and CDR2: MNHEY, SVGAGI. The CDR3 nucleotides read TGTGCCAGCAGTTCTTGGACAGGGGGCGACGAGCAGTACTTC. Translated, it gives CASSSWTGGDEQYF.

This chain connects TRBV4-1 to TRBJ2-3; TRBD1 might be the D (6 bases). This CDR3 has 13 residues. V lost 5 bases, J lost 2 bases, and 8 bases lay in between. Germline V gene sequence: CDR1 MGHRA, CDR2 YSYEKL. The CDR3 protein is CASSDRYTDTQYF. DNA for the CDR3: TGCGCCAGCAGCGACAGGTACACAGATACGCAGTATTTT.

The chain uses TRBV6-4 and TRBJ2-3; the match to TRBD2 covers 12 bases. The CDR3 covers 18 residues. The germline V gene has CDR1 MRHNA and CDR2 SNTAGT. J was trimmed by 1 base and V by 6 bases; bases with no gene match: 11. CDR3 in amino acids: CASSLRLAGEGGTDTQYF. The CDR3 region has the DNA TGTGCCAGCAGCCTTCGACTAGCGGGAGAAGGAGGCACAGATACGCAGTATTTT.

The chain carries TRBV5-1 and TRBJ2-7, with a tentative D call TRBD2 (6 bases). CDR1 SGHRS and CDR2 YFSETQ come from the germline V gene. V gave up 2 bases and J gave up 2 bases, with 17 bases separating them. The CDR3 covers 16 residues. The DNA for the CDR3 is TGCGCCAGCAGCTTTATTGTCGGGGGTCCCACCTACGAGCAGTACTTC. This sequence encodes CASSFIVGGPTYEQYF.

This sequence joins TRBV11-2 and TRBJ2-7; tentative D call: TRBD1 (6 bases). CDR1 is SGHAT, CDR2 FQNNGV, per germline. Trimming cost V 1 base and J 5 bases, with 15 bases left between them. The CDR3 loop spans 15 amino acids. The chain's CDR3 is CASSLVARGSDEQYF. CDR3 DNA sequence: TGTGCCAGCAGCTTAGTTGCCAGGGGTTCCGACGAGCAGTACTTC.

This clonotype showed up just once. The chain couples TRBV5-6 to TRBJ2-1; D is unresolved. V lost 4 bases and J 8 bases, leaving 16 bases between the germline ends. Germline V gives CDR1 SGHDT, CDR2 YYEEEE. The CDR3 spans 14 residues. Here the CDR3 DNA reads TGTGCCAGCAGCCCCCCCGTCGGCCAGGATGAGCAGTTCTTC. This encodes CASSPPVGQDEQFF.

The chain carries TRBV10-3 and TRBJ2-5, with unresolved D. The V end lost 3 bases, the J end lost 2 bases, and 7 bases lay between the germline ends. This CDR3 spans 13 amino acids. Germline V CDR1 and CDR2: ENHRY, SYGVKD. CDR3 in amino acids: CAISDSGQETQYF. In nucleotides, the CDR3 is TGTGCCATCAGTGACAGTGGGCAAGAGACCCAGTACTTC.

This clonotype has a handful of counts. This chain joins TRBV12-3 or TRBV12-4 and TRBJ1-4; D gene unclear. V dropped 6 bases and J dropped 7 bases, with 9 bases sitting between them. CDR3 size: 12 residues. The CDR3: CASSYDSEKLFF. CDR3 nucleotides: TGTGCCAGCAGCTATGATAGTGAAAAACTGTTTTTT.

In nucleotides, the CDR3 is TGTGCCAGCAGCCCAGACATAACCCCGACTAGCACAGATACGCAGTATTTT. It specifies CASSPDITPTSTDTQYF. This chain connects TRBV9 to TRBJ2-3; no firm D call. CDR1 and CDR2 from the germline V gene are SGDLS and YYNGEE. The V end was cut by 4 bases, the J end by 0 bases, with 18 bases between. This CDR3 has 17 amino acids.

J is TRBJ2-7 and V is TRBV6-2 or TRBV6-3, with 7 bases fitting TRBD2. Germline lookup yields CDR1 MNHEY and CDR2 SVGEGT. V lost 2 bases and J lost 12; bases outside the gene matches: 16. This CDR3 spans 15 amino acids. The CDR3 DNA sequence: TGTGCCAGCAGTTACGTGCCTAGCGGAGCCGTCCGGGGGTACTTC. Translated: CASSYVPSGAVRGYF.

Only a few counts were recorded for this clonotype. The gene calls are TRBV20-1 and TRBJ2-5, with D possibly called TRBD1 or TRBD2 (5 bases each). Trimming took 6 bases from V and 5 from J, leaving 16 bases between them. The germline gives CDR1 DFQATT, CDR2 SNEGSKA (reference sequence). The CDR3 is made up of 13 amino acids. The CDR3 coding sequence is TGCAGTGCGTATACAGGACTCGAGGAGACCCAGTACTTC. This gives the protein CSAYTGLEETQYF.

This clonotype came up many times. The chain is built from TRBV7-8 and TRBJ2-1; TRBD1 might be the D (7 bases). The length of the CDR3 is 14 residues. Germline V gene data show CDR1 as SGHVS and CDR2 as FQNEAQ. V was cut by 8 bases and J by 8 bases, with 19 bases left in between. CDR3 nucleotide sequence: TGTGCCAGCGGCATGAACAGGGGAGGCTATGAGCAGTTCTTC. It is translated as CASGMNRGGYEQFF.

The rearrangement uses TRBV20-1 and TRBJ2-1; D is uncertain. With 5 bases removed from V and 7 bases from J, the gap between germline ends came to 6 bases. CDR1 is DFQATT, CDR2 SNEGSKA, per germline (reference sequence). The CDR3 loop spans 10 amino acids. CDR3 in amino acids: CSAERNEQFF. CDR3 DNA sequence: TGCAGTGCTGAGAGGAATGAGCAGTTCTTC.

The V and J genes are TRBV5-1 and TRBJ2-3; the D call may be TRBD1 or TRBD2 (5 bases each). In germline, CDR1 is SGHRS, CDR2 YFSETQ. The CDR3 runs to 16 residues. V was clipped by 0 bases and J by 2 bases, with 13 bases between them. As DNA, the CDR3 is TGCGCCAGCAGCTTGGAGGGATTGGGACCCACAGATACGCAGTATTTT. This sequence encodes CASSLEGLGPTDTQYF.